This T cell receptor (beta chain) was documented in a study of blood T cells in healthy people across ages. PBMCs were isolated at a quantity of at least 6 million per sample. Trimming cost V 3 bases and J 11 bases; bases outside gene matches: 11. This CDR3 is built from 15 residues. Germline assignment: CDR1 DFQATT and CDR2 SNEGSKA (reference sequence). Alongside a J-beta primer mix, a sample-barcoded 5' primer served in a second PCR lasting roughly 7 to 11 cycles. TCRdb itself ran the 5' RACE reads through MiXCR, one entry per CDR3 protein. This table holds 660,000 or so distinct CDR3 sequences, around 54% found once.

Sequences were obtained from blood. The chain carries TRBV20-1 and TRBJ2-5, with TRBD2 matching 14 bases. This clonotype originated in a man aged 60 to 69 in good health. The CDR3 reads CSARQGTSGGREQYF. The CDR3 region has the DNA TGCAGTGCTAGGCAAGGGACTAGCGGGGGTCGTGAGCAGTACTTC.